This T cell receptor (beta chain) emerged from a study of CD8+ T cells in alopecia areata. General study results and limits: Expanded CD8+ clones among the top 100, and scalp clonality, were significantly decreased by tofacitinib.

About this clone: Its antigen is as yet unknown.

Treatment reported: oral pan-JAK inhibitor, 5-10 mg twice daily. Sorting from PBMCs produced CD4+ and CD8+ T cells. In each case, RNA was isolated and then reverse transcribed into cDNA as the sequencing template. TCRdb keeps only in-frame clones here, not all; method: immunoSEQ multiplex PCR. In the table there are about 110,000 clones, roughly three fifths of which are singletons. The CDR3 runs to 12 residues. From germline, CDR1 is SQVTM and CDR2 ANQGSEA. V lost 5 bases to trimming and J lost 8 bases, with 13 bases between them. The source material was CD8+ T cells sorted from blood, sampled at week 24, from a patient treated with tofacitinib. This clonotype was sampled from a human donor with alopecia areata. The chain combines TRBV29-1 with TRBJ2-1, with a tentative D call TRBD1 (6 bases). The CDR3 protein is CSVTGLGDEQFF. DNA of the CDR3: TGCAGCGTTACAGGGTTAGGGGATGAGCAGTTCTTC.